Listed here are 25 T cell receptor beta chains from one sample, sequenced in a study of blood T cell repertoires in COVID-19. Using immunoSEQ multiplex PCR, the repertoire was profiled, and TCRdb retains in-frame clones only, with some absent. The sample consists of some 150,000 clones, 84% of them appearing once. Sequenced input: PBMCs or T cells enriched from blood (not recorded which). The receptors derive from a woman in her forties or fifties who had been exposed to COVID-19.

This rearrangement joins TRBV6-5 to TRBJ1-1; D may be TRBD1 (5 bases). The CDR3 extends over 15 amino acids. Trimming left V 8 bases short and J 1 base short, with 17 bases between. CDR1 and CDR2 (germline): MNHEY, SVGAGI. CDR3 protein: CASQTHGGTNTEAFF. DNA of the CDR3: TGTGCCAGCCAAACCCACGGGGGGACGAACACTGAAGCTTTCTTT.

The CDR3 loop reads CASSPGGARGQYF. Written as DNA, the CDR3 is TGTGCCAGCAGCCCTGGTGGCGCTCGCGGGCAGTACTTC. The gene calls are TRBV7-8 and TRBJ2-7; D gene ambiguous. The CDR3 sequence is 13 residues long. Trimming shortened V by 5 bases and J by 9 bases, and 17 bases separated the two germline ends. From germline, CDR1 is SGHVS and CDR2 FQNEAQ.

J is TRBJ1-1 and V is TRBV6-5; D unclear. CDR3 length: 15 amino acids. From germline, CDR1 is MNHEY and CDR2 SVGAGI. V lost 5 bases and J 0 bases, leaving 13 bases between the germline ends. The CDR3 DNA reads as TGTGCCAGCAGTCCGGCCGGGAGGATGAACACTGAAGCTTTCTTT. Translating it yields CASSPAGRMNTEAFF.

The chain has TRBV10-3 and TRBJ1-4, with TRBD1 matching over 10 bases. The CDR3 has 15 residues. Germline V gene lookup returns CDR1 ENHRY and CDR2 SYGVKD. V lost 6 bases and J lost 0; bases outside the gene matches: 1. In DNA, the CDR3 is TGTGCCATCAGAGGACAGGGGGCAACTAATGAAAAACTGTTTTTT. Its protein is CAIRGQGATNEKLFF.

V is TRBV6-1 and J is TRBJ1-5; D might be TRBD1 (5 bases). CDR1 and CDR2 from the germline V gene are MNHNS and SASEGT. This CDR3 has 16 amino acids. V lost 3 bases, J lost 0 bases, and 12 bases lay in between. Here the CDR3 DNA reads TGTGCCAGCAGTGAGCGGGGACGGTTTAGCAATCAGCCCCAGCATTTT. The encoded protein is CASSERGRFSNQPQHF.

The genes are TRBV7-2 and TRBJ1-2; the D gene is possibly TRBD1 (5 bases). Germline V gene lookup returns CDR1 SGHTA and CDR2 FQGNSA. With 1 base removed from V and 7 bases from J, the gap between germline ends came to 7 bases. This CDR3 is built from 12 residues. CDR3: CASSLDQGGYTF. CDR3 DNA sequence: TGTGCCAGCAGCTTAGATCAGGGTGGCTACACCTTC.

The V and J genes are TRBV9 and TRBJ1-2, with D perhaps TRBD1 (5 bases). This CDR3 region has 13 residues. Germline CDR1 SGDLS, CDR2 YYNGEE. V shed 0 bases and J shed 8 bases, with 11 bases lying between them. The CDR3 region has the DNA TGTGCCAGCAGCGTAGGACAGAATAGAGGCTACACCTTC. The encoded protein is CASSVGQNRGYTF.

This chain joins TRBV14 and TRBJ2-1; D not certain. V lost 1 base and J 5 bases, leaving 9 bases between the germline ends. Germline V gene sequence: CDR1 SGHDN, CDR2 FVKESK. The CDR3 is 14 amino acids. CDR3 sequence (DNA): TGTGCCAGCAGCCAAGTTAAGCGTAACAATGAGCAGTTCTTC. Its protein product is CASSQVKRNNEQFF.

The V and J genes are TRBV10-3 and TRBJ1-1; 8 bases agree with TRBD1. The V gene end was trimmed by 4 bases and the J gene end by 0 bases; junction bases not matched to a gene: 4. Germline CDR1 reads ENHRY; CDR2 reads SYGVKD. The CDR3 totals 15 residues. The CDR3 sequence is CAISADRGMNTEAFF. The CDR3, as DNA: TGTGCCATCAGTGCTGACAGGGGAATGAACACTGAAGCTTTCTTT.

The chain joins TRBV5-1 to TRBJ1-4; tentative D call: TRBD1 (6 bases). Germline values: CDR1 SGHRS, CDR2 YFSETQ. Trimming left V 4 bases short and J 4 bases short, with 11 bases between. The CDR3 is 14 residues long. The CDR3 sequence is CASSTDSFNEKLFF. In DNA form, the CDR3 reads TGCGCCAGCAGCACGGACAGTTTTAATGAAAAACTGTTTTTT. Full variable domain (outside the CDR3, taken from reference TRBV5-1 and TRBJ1-4): KAGVTQTPRYLIKTRGQQVTLSCSPISGHRSVSWYQQTPGQGLQFLFEYFSETQRNKGNFPGRFSGRQFSNSRSEMNVSTLELGDSALYLCASSTDSFNEKLFFGSGTQLSVL.

J is TRBJ2-3 and V is TRBV19, with D possibly TRBD1 on 5 matching bases. Germline V gene sequence: CDR1 LNHDA, CDR2 SQIVND (reference sequence). Trimming cost V 1 base and J 3 bases, with 14 bases left between them. The CDR3 is 16 amino acids. The chain's CDR3 is CASSIVAQGLTDTQYF. In DNA form, the CDR3 reads TGTGCCAGTAGTATAGTGGCCCAGGGTCTAACAGATACGCAGTATTTT. The full variable domain, its missing parts supplied by reference TRBV19 and TRBJ2-3, is DGGITQSPKYLFRKEGQNVTLSCEQNLNHDAMYWYRQDPGQGLRLIYYSQIVNDFQKGDIAEGYSVSREKKESFPLTVTSAQKNPTAFYLCASSIVAQGLTDTQYFGPGTRLTVL.

The genes are TRBV4-3 and TRBJ1-2, with TRBD1 matching 8 bases. This CDR3 is 14 amino acids long. The V gene's germline CDR1 is LGHNA and CDR2 YSLEER. Trimming removed 1 base from V and 7 bases from J; junction bases left unmatched: 5. CDR3 protein: CASSQVSGQGGYTF. CDR3 bases: TGCGCCAGCAGCCAAGTATCCGGACAGGGTGGCTACACCTTC.

A few counts support this clone. The V gene is TRBV9, the J gene TRBJ1-4; D gene uncertain. In germline, CDR1 is SGDLS, CDR2 YYNGEE. The CDR3 totals 13 residues. Trimming shortened V by 1 base and J by 7 bases, and 8 bases separated the two germline ends. This CDR3 is CASSVTVGEKLFF. CDR3 sequence (DNA): TGTGCCAGCAGCGTAACAGTCGGTGAAAAACTGTTTTTT.

The gene calls are TRBV2 and TRBJ2-2; 9 bases are shared with TRBD1. Germline V gene lookup returns CDR1 SNHLY and CDR2 FYNNEI. This CDR3 has 15 amino acids. V gave up 4 bases and J gave up 6 bases; unmatched junction bases: 6. The CDR3, as DNA: TGTGCCAGCAGTGCCCCGGGACAGGGACCCGGGGAGCTGTTTTTT. It yields the protein CASSAPGQGPGELFF.

This chain joins TRBV27 and TRBJ2-1; the match to TRBD2 covers 7 bases. CDR3 length: 14 amino acids. Trimming at V came to 2 bases and at J to 7 bases, leaving 5 bases not matched to a gene. Germline V CDR1 and CDR2: MNHEY, SMNVEV (reference sequence). The CDR3 DNA reads as TGTGCCAGCAGTTTAAGGGGCGGGAGAAATGAGCAGTTCTTC. Its translation is CASSLRGGRNEQFF.

The chain recombines TRBV19 with TRBJ2-7; 8 nucleotides line up with TRBD1. V lost 3 bases to trimming and J lost 4 bases; unmatched junction nucleotides: 5. The CDR3 is 14 residues long. The V gene's germline CDR1 is LNHDA and CDR2 SQIVND (reference sequence). The CDR3 is CASSIVQGAYEQYF. Written as DNA, the CDR3 is TGTGCCAGTAGTATTGTCCAGGGGGCTTACGAGCAGTACTTC.

The chain carries TRBV5-1 and TRBJ1-2, with TRBD1 as a possible D gene (6 bases). From germline, CDR1 is SGHRS and CDR2 YFSETQ. The CDR3 has 14 amino acids. Trimming took 3 bases from V and 4 from J, leaving 13 bases between them. CDR3 residues: CASSSQTGPYGYTF. The DNA of the CDR3 is TGCGCCAGCAGCTCCCAGACAGGCCCCTATGGCTACACCTTC.

This chain connects TRBV6-1 to TRBJ1-5; 8 bases fit TRBD1. The CDR3 runs 13 residues. Germline CDR1 MNHNS, CDR2 SASEGT. V lost 9 bases and J lost 5; bases outside the gene matches: 6. In DNA form, the CDR3 reads TGTGCCAGTACAGGGGGAAGGGATCAGCCCCAGCATTTT. Translated, it gives CASTGGRDQPQHF.

This clone was recorded once. V and J are TRBV29-1 and TRBJ1-5; a weak D match, TRBD1 (6 bases). The length of the CDR3 is 15 residues. Germline loops: CDR1 SQVTM, CDR2 ANQGSEA. Between the trimmed V and J ends, which lost 5 bases and 4 bases, there was a span of 18 bases. The CDR3 sequence: CSVTNRVGGNQPQHF. In DNA, the CDR3 is TGCAGCGTTACAAACAGGGTAGGAGGAAATCAGCCCCAGCATTTT. The full variable domain, in which reference TRBV29-1 and TRBJ1-5 provide the parts outside the CDR3, is SAVISQKPSRDICQRGTSLTIQCQVDSQVTMMFWYRQQPGQSLTLIATANQGSEATYESGFVIDKFPISRPNLTFSTLTVSNMSPEDSSIYLCSVTNRVGGNQPQHFGDGTRLSIL.

The V and J genes are TRBV2 and TRBJ1-5; TRBD1 is a possible D gene (6 bases). V was clipped by 7 bases and J by 3 bases, with 16 bases between them. Germline lookup yields CDR1 SNHLY and CDR2 FYNNEI. The CDR3 is made up of 15 amino acids. The DNA of the CDR3 is TGTGCCAGCACTCCGGGGAGGGGGGACAATCAGCCCCAGCATTTT. As protein: CASTPGRGDNQPQHF.

The chain employs TRBV9 and TRBJ1-6; a weak D match, TRBD1 (5 bases). The germline V gene has CDR1 SGDLS and CDR2 YYNGEE. This CDR3 comprises 15 residues. V lost 5 bases and J 5 bases, leaving 14 bases between the germline ends. As DNA, the CDR3 is TGTGCCAGCAGAGGGGCCCAGGGTCATAATTCACCCCTCCACTTT. Translation: CASRGAQGHNSPLHF.

This rearrangement joins TRBV7-9 to TRBJ1-6, with 9 bases matching TRBD1. J was trimmed by 7 bases and V by 5 bases; bases with no gene match: 6. Germline lookup yields CDR1 SEHNR and CDR2 FQNEAQ (reference sequence). This CDR3 has 15 residues. The CDR3 reads CASSPGTGYNSPLHF. CDR3 in DNA: TGTGCCAGCAGCCCCGGGACAGGGTACAATTCACCCCTCCACTTT.

The genes are TRBV9 and TRBJ2-1, with a tentative D call TRBD2 (5 bases). V gave up 0 bases and J gave up 2 bases, with 12 bases separating them. CDR3 length: 16 residues. Germline loops: CDR1 SGDLS, CDR2 YYNGEE. CDR3 protein: CASSVVSSGPYNEQFF. CDR3 in DNA: TGTGCCAGCAGCGTAGTATCCAGCGGACCCTACAATGAGCAGTTCTTC. Full variable domain (remainder filled in from reference TRBV9 and TRBJ2-1): DSGVTQTPKHLITATGQRVTLRCSPRSGDLSVYWYQQSLDQGLQFLIQYYNGEERAKGNILERFSAQQFPDLHSELNLSSLELGDSALYFCASSVVSSGPYNEQFFGPGTRLTVL.

The chain couples TRBV11-3 to TRBJ2-1, with TRBD2 matching 9 bases. This CDR3 region has 14 residues. Per the germline V gene, CDR1 is SGHNT and CDR2 is YENEEA. The J segment lost 10 bases and the V segment lost 5 bases, leaving 9 bases of the junction unmatched. The CDR3 DNA is TGTGCCAGCAGCCCAGGGGGACTAGCTCGAGAGCAGTTCTTC. Translation gives CASSPGGLAREQFF.

The chain links TRBV30 to TRBJ1-5, with D possibly TRBD1 on 6 matching bases. The CDR3 has 13 amino acids. Germline values: CDR1 GTSNPN, CDR2 SVGIG (reference sequence). V lost 1 base, J lost 8 bases, and 12 bases lay in between. In DNA, the CDR3 is TGTGCCTGGAGTGGGGCAGGGGTAGAGCCCCAGCATTTT. Translated, it gives CAWSGAGVEPQHF.